These 20 T cell receptor beta chains were all obtained from the same sample, sequenced in a study of blood T cell repertoires in COVID-19. Libraries were prepared by immunoSEQ multiplex PCR; TCRdb keeps only in-frame clonotypes and omits some of them. This sample has 35,000 to 50,000 clones, with 85% to 90% found just once. Input material: peripheral blood. Source of these receptors: a man in his 60s with acute or convalescent COVID-19.

This clone was counted a single time. This chain uses TRBV10-3 with TRBJ2-7, with no clear D. V lost 4 bases, J lost 0 bases, and 10 bases lay in between. CDR1 is ENHRY and CDR2 is SYGVKD in the germline V gene. There are 14 residues in the CDR3. Here the CDR3 DNA reads TGTGCCATCAGTGGCGAGGTGAGCTCCTACGAGCAGTACTTC. Its translation: CAISGEVSSYEQYF.

The chain couples TRBV11-2 to TRBJ2-1; TRBD1 is a possible D gene (6 bases). V lost 8 bases and J lost 1, with 9 bases in between. The germline V gene has CDR1 SGHAT and CDR2 FQNNGV. The CDR3 covers 13 residues. The CDR3 here is CASGGQSYNEQFF. The CDR3 region has the DNA TGTGCCAGCGGGGGCCAATCCTACAATGAGCAGTTCTTC.

The CDR3 region has the DNA TGTGCCAGCAGCAAAGCTTGGAATGGGACAGGGGGACCCCGGTACCAAGAGACCCAGTACTTC. Translated, it gives CASSKAWNGTGGPRYQETQYF. V gene TRBV21-1 combines with J gene TRBJ2-5; TRBD1 reflects the table's D call only, with no check against the DNA. TRBV21-1 is flagged as a pseudogene. The CDR3 is 21 amino acids.

The gene calls are TRBV5-1 and TRBJ2-3; D perhaps matches TRBD1 (7 bases). V dropped 3 bases and J dropped 9 bases, with 17 bases sitting between them. The CDR3 loop spans 14 amino acids. CDR1 and CDR2 (germline): SGHRS, YFSETQ. CDR3 in amino acids: CASSSLTSGGTQYF. The CDR3 region has the DNA TGCGCCAGCAGCTCCCTAACCTCAGGGGGGACGCAGTATTTT.

The rearrangement joins TRBV28 to TRBJ1-2; 7 nucleotides align to TRBD1. V lost 4 bases to trimming and J lost 2 bases; unmatched junction nucleotides: 13. The germline gives CDR1 MDHEN, CDR2 SYDVKM. The CDR3 sequence is 17 residues long. The CDR3 coding sequence is TGTGCCAGCAGTTCCCGACAGGGTTGGGGGGTGAACTATGGCTACACCTTC. Its translation: CASSSRQGWGVNYGYTF.

The chain links TRBV2 to TRBJ1-1, with D maybe TRBD1 (6 bases). CDR3 size: 12 residues. Trimming took 8 bases from V and 6 from J, leaving 13 bases between them. Germline V gene data show CDR1 as SNHLY and CDR2 as FYNNEI. CDR3 DNA sequence: TGTGCCAGCCGCAGGGACAAGGCTGAAGCTTTCTTT. It translates to CASRRDKAEAFF.

Points on this clone: The same CDR3 is also encoded by other DNA sequences in this sample. The CDR3 DNA reads as TGTGCCAGCAGCTTAGACCCGAGCACAGATACGCAGTATTTT. This sequence encodes CASSLDPSTDTQYF. This chain links TRBV11-2 with TRBJ2-3; no reliable D call. Germline CDR1 SGHAT, CDR2 FQNNGV. The CDR3 sequence is 14 residues long. Trimming cost V 0 bases and J 0 bases, with 4 bases left between them. Filled out from reference TRBV11-2 and TRBJ2-3, the complete variable domain reads EAGVAQSPRYKIIEKRQSVAFWCNPISGHATLYWYQQILGQGPKLLIQFQNNGVVDDSQLPKDRFSAERLKGVDSTLKIQPAKLEDSAVYLCASSLDPSTDTQYFGPGTRLTVL.

The J gene is TRBJ2-1, the V gene TRBV14, with 11 bases fitting TRBD2. Germline V gene sequence: CDR1 SGHDN, CDR2 FVKESK. The CDR3 loop spans 14 amino acids. V gave up 1 base and J gave up 10 bases; unmatched junction bases: 3. CDR3 loop: CASSQGLAGYEQFF. CDR3 sequence (DNA): TGTGCCAGCAGCCAAGGACTAGCGGGATACGAGCAGTTCTTC.

The chain couples TRBV7-9 to TRBJ2-3; D is undetermined. V lost 1 base, J lost 3 bases, and 5 bases lay in between. The CDR3 loop spans 13 amino acids. Germline V gives CDR1 SEHNR, CDR2 FQNEAQ (reference sequence). Here the CDR3 reads CASSLGGTDTQYF. The CDR3 coding sequence is TGTGCCAGCAGCTTAGGCGGTACAGATACGCAGTATTTT.

This clone was counted a single time. V usage is TRBV18 and J usage is TRBJ2-5, with D hard to call. CDR3 length: 13 amino acids. Germline lookup yields CDR1 KGHSH and CDR2 LQKENI. The germline V and J ends were trimmed by 2 bases and 2 bases, with 6 bases remaining between them. The CDR3: CASSPGIQETQYF. The CDR3 DNA follows: TGTGCCAGCTCACCAGGCATTCAAGAGACCCAGTACTTC.

The rearrangement uses TRBV5-5 and TRBJ2-7; 9 bases are a match to TRBD1. V was clipped by 3 bases and J by 6 bases; unmatched bases: 4. Germline-derived CDR1 and CDR2 are SGHKS and YYEKEE (reference sequence). The CDR3 runs 13 residues. Here the CDR3 DNA reads TGTGCCAGCAGCTCTGACAGGGGGGTCGAGCAGTACTTC. Translating gives CASSSDRGVEQYF.

The chain links TRBV2 to TRBJ2-1, with D perhaps matching TRBD1 (5 bases). The CDR3 is 15 residues long. Looked up from germline, CDR1 is SNHLY and CDR2 is FYNNEI. V lost 0 bases and J lost 10, with 16 bases in between. The CDR3 nucleotides are TGTGCCAGCAGTGAAGCGCGCCGCTCGAAGGGGGAGCAGTTCTTC. The encoded protein is CASSEARRSKGEQFF.

The table lists this clone with a count of one. The genes are TRBV25-1 and TRBJ2-2, with TRBD2 matching over 7 bases. This CDR3 has 13 residues. Germline V gene sequence: CDR1 MGHDK, CDR2 SYGVNS. V shed 8 bases and J 3 bases; nucleotides not matched to a gene: 3. The CDR3 region has the DNA TGTGCCAGCCACCTAGCGGACACCGGGGAGCTGTTTTTT. Protein sequence: CASHLADTGELFF.

This clone was seen more than once but under ten times. This sequence joins TRBV5-1 and TRBJ1-2; D is unclear. Germline CDR1 is SGHRS and CDR2 is YFSETQ. Trimming stripped 6 bases from V and 3 bases from J, with 9 bases between. This CDR3 region has 12 residues. CDR3 nucleotide sequence: TGCGCCAGCACGGGAGATTACTATGGCTACACCTTC. This sequence encodes CASTGDYYGYTF.

The gene calls are TRBV6-5 and TRBJ1-5; TRBD1 might be the D (5 bases). Deletions cut 7 bases from V and 5 bases from J, with 12 bases between. Germline-derived CDR1 and CDR2 are MNHEY and SVGAGI. The CDR3 is made up of 13 amino acids. For the CDR3, the DNA is TGTGCCAGCACCCCGGGGGGAGATCAGCCCCAGCATTTT. This sequence encodes CASTPGGDQPQHF.

DNA of the CDR3: TGTGCCAGTAGTATAGCTGGCGGGGGGCCCCACAATGAGCAGTTCTTC. Protein product: CASSIAGGGPHNEQFF. The J gene is TRBJ2-1, the V gene TRBV19; TRBD2 agrees at 8 bases. V trimming: 1 base; J trimming: 5 bases; junction bases outside the gene matches: 7. The CDR3 extends over 16 amino acids. Germline V CDR1 and CDR2: LNHDA, SQIVND (reference sequence).

This chain uses TRBV4-1 with TRBJ2-5; 12 nucleotides agree with TRBD2. CDR3 length: 18 amino acids. Germline-derived CDR1 and CDR2 are MGHRA and YSYEKL. Unmatched junction bases numbered 14, after V lost 4 bases and J lost 5 bases. CDR3 bases: TGCGCCAGCAGCCGGGGAAGACTAGCGGGGGCCCTGCGGGAGACCCAGTACTTC. Translation gives CASSRGRLAGALRETQYF.

The rearrangement joins TRBV6-5 to TRBJ1-5, with 8 bases fitting TRBD1. V dropped 5 bases and J dropped 5; count of bases not matched to a gene: 8. Germline values: CDR1 MNHEY, CDR2 SVGAGI. This CDR3 region has 15 residues. The DNA of the CDR3 is TGTGCCAGCAGTCCCCAGGGGGCTGGGCATCAGCCCCAGCATTTT. Translation: CASSPQGAGHQPQHF.

The genes are TRBV5-6 and TRBJ1-6, with 7 bases matching TRBD1. This CDR3 spans 14 amino acids. Germline V CDR1 and CDR2: SGHDT, YYEEEE. The V and J ends lost 2 bases and 7 bases, in that order; junction bases with no gene match: 3. CDR3 nucleotide sequence: TGTGCCAGCAGCTTCAGGGGACAGAATTCACCCCTCCACTTT. Amino acids: CASSFRGQNSPLHF.

CDR3 loop: CASSLGTSGTYNEQFF. For the CDR3, the DNA is TGCGCCAGCAGCTTGGGGACTAGCGGGACTTACAATGAGCAGTTCTTC. This chain joins TRBV5-1 and TRBJ2-1; 12 bases match TRBD2. The CDR3 runs to 16 residues. CDR1 and CDR2 (germline): SGHRS, YFSETQ. With 0 bases clipped from V and 4 bases from J, the junction kept 2 bases outside the gene matches.